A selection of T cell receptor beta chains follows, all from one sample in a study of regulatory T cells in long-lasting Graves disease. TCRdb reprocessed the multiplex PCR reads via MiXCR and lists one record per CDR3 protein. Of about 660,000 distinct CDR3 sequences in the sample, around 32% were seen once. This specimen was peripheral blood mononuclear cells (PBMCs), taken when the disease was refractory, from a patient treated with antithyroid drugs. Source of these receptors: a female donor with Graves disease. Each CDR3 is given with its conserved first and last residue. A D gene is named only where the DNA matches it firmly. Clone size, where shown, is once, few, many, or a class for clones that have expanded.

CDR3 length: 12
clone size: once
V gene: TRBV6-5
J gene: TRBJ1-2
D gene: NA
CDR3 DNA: TGTGCCAGCAGTTTGGGGGGGATTAGCTACACCTTC
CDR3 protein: CASSLGGISYTF

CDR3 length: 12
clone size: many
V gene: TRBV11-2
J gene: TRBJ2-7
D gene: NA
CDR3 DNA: TGTGCCAGCAGCTCCCGCTCCTACGAGCAGTACTTC
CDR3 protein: CASSSRSYEQYF

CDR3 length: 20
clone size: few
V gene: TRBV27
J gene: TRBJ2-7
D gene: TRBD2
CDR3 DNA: TGTGCCAGCAGTTTAACGGGCATGGGGACGGGAGGATTTGGAACCTACGAGCAGTACTTC
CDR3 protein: CASSLTGMGTGGFGTYEQYF

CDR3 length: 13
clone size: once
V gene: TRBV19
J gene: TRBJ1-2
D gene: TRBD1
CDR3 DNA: TGTGCCAGTAGCACCTCGACAGGGTATGGCTACACCTTC
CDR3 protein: CASSTSTGYGYTF

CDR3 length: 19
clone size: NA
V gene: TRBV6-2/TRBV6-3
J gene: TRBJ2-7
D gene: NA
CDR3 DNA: TGTGCCAGCAGTTACTCGTCCGCGCGATTTAGGAGGAAGAGTGCCGAGCAGTACTTC
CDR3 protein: CASSYSSARFRRKSAEQYF

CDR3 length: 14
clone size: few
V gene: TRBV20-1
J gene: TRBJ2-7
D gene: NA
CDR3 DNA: TGCAGTGCTAGCCTTCAGGGGACGACCTACGAGCAGTACTTC
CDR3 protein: CSASLQGTTYEQYF

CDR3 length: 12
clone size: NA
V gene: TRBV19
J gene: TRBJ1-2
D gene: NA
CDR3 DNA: TGTGCCAGTAGTACCCTCCGTCAAGGCTACACCTTC
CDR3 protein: CASSTLRQGYTF

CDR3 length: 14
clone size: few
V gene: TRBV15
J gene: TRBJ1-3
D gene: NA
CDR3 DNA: TGTGCCACCAGCAGTGGGAACTCTGGAAACACCATATATTTT
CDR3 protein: CATSSGNSGNTIYF

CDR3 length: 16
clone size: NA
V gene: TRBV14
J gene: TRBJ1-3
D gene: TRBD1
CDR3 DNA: TGTGCCAGCAGCCAGGCAGGGGGTTCGTCTGGAAACACCATATATTTT
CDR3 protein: CASSQAGGSSGNTIYF

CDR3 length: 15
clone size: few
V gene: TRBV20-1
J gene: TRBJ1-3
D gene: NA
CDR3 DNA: TGCAGTGCTTTTGAGCCGACAGGCTCTGGAAACACCATATATTTT
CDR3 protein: CSAFEPTGSGNTIYF

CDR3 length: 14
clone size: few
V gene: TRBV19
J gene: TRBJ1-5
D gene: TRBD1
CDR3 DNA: TGTGCCAGTAGGTCGACAGGGGGCAGACAGCCCCAGCATTTT
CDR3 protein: CASRSTGGRQPQHF

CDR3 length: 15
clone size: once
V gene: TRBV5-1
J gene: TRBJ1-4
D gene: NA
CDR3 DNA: TGCGCCAGCAGCTTGGAGGGGAATCTAGGTGAAAAACTGTTTTTT
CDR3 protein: CASSLEGNLGEKLFF

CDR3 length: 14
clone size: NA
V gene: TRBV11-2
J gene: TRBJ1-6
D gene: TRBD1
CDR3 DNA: TGTGCCAGCAGCTTCGGGACAGGCAATTCACCCCTCCACTTT
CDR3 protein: CASSFGTGNSPLHF

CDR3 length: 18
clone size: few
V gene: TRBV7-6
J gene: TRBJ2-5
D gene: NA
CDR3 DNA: TGTGCCAGCAGCCAGGGACAGGGTGGCCTAGCGGGTATGGAGACCCAGTACTTC
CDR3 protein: CASSQGQGGLAGMETQYF

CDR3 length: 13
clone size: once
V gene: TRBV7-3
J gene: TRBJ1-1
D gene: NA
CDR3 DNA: TGTGCCAGCAGCCGTGGGCATAACACTGAAGCTTTCTTT
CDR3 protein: CASSRGHNTEAFF

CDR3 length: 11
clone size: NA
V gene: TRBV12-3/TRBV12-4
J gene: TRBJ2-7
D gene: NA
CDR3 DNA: TGTGCCAGCAGAAGGGGTGGTAAGCAGTACTTC
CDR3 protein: CASRRGGKQYF

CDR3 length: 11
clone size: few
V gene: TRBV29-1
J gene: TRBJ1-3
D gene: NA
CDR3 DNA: TGCAGCGTCCAGGGCGGGGACACCATATATTTT
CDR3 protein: CSVQGGDTIYF

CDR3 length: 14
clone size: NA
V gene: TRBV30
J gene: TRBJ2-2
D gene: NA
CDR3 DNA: TGTGCCTGGAGGTTCGGGGTTAGAACCGGGGAGCTGTTTTTT
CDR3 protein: CAWRFGVRTGELFF

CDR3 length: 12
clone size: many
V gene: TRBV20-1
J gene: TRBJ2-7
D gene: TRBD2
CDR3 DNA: TGCAGTGCTAGATTAGCGGGAGTTGAGCAGTACTTC
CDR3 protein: CSARLAGVEQYF

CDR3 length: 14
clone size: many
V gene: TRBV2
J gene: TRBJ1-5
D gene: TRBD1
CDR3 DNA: TGTGCCAGCAGTCCCGGGACAGGGTATCAGCCCCAGCATTTT
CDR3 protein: CASSPGTGYQPQHF

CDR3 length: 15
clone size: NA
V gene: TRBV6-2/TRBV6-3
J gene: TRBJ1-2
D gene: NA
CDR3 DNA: TGTGCCAGCAGTTCGACTAACAGGGTTCTTCATGGCTACACCTTC
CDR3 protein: CASSSTNRVLHGYTF

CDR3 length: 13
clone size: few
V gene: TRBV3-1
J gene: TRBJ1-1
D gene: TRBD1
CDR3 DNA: TGTGCCAGCCGGCACAGGGGGGGGACTGAAGCTTTCTTT
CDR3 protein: CASRHRGGTEAFF

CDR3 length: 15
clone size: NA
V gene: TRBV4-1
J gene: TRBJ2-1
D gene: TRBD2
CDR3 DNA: TGCGCCAGCAGCCGAGTAGCGGGAGCAATCAATGAGCAGTTCTTC
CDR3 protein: CASSRVAGAINEQFF

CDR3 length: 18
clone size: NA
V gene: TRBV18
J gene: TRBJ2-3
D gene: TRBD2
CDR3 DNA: TGTGCCAGCTCACCAGAGGTAGTAGCGGGACCTAGCACAGATACGCAGTATTTT
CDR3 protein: CASSPEVVAGPSTDTQYF

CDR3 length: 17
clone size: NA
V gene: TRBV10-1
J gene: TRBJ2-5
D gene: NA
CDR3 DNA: TGCGCCAGCAGTGAGTCAGGCCGGACTGGGACCAAAGAGACCCAGTACTTC
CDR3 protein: CASSESGRTGTKETQYF

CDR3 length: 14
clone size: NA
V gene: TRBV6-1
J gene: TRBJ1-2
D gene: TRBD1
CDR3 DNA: TGTGCCAGCAGAGAACGAAGACAGGGTCGGGGCTACACCTTC
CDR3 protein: CASRERRQGRGYTF

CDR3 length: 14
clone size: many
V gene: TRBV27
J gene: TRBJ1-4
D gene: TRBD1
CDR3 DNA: TGTGCCAGCACCCCCGGGACAGGGCGTGAAAAACTGTTTTTT
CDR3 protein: CASTPGTGREKLFF

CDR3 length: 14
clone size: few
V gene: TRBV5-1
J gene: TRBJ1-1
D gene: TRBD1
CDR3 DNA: TGCGCCAGCAGCTTGGACAGGGGGTTCACTGAAGCTTTCTTT
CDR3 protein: CASSLDRGFTEAFF

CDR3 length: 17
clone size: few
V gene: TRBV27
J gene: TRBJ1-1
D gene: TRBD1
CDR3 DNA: TGTGCCAGCAGTAGATACAGGGGGAGGGACATTCCCTCTGAAGCTTTCTTT
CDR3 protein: CASSRYRGRDIPSEAFF

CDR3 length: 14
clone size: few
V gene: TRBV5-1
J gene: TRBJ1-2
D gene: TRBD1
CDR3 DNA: TGCGCCAGCAGCGGGACAGGGAGAGGCATAGGCTACACCTTC
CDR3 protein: CASSGTGRGIGYTF

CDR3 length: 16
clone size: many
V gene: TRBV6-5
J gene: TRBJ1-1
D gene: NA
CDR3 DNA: TGTGCCAGCAGTTACGGTTCCGGGACACGGAACACTGAAGCTTTCTTT
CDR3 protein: CASSYGSGTRNTEAFF

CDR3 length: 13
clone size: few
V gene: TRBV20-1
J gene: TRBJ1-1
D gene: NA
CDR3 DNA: TGCAGTGCTAGTACGAGGGAGGGGACTGAAGCTTTCTTT
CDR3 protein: CSASTREGTEAFF

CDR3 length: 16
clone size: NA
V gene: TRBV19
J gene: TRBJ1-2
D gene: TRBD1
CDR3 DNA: TGTGCCAGTAGCGCTGATGGACAGGGGGCCTTCTATGGCTACACCTTC
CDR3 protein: CASSADGQGAFYGYTF

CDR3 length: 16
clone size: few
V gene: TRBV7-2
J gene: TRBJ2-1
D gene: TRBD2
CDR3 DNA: TGTGCCAGCAGCCCAAGAATGGTAGCGGGAGGAACTGAGCAGTTCTTC
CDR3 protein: CASSPRMVAGGTEQFF

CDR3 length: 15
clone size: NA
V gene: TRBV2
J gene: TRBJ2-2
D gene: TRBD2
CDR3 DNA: TGTGCCAGCAGTGGGAGGACTAGCGGGACCGGGGAGCTGTTTTTT
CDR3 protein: CASSGRTSGTGELFF

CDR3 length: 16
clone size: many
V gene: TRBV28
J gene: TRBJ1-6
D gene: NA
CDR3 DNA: TGTGCCAGCAGCTTACAGGGCAGCTCCTATAATTCACCCCTCCACTTT
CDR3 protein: CASSLQGSSYNSPLHF

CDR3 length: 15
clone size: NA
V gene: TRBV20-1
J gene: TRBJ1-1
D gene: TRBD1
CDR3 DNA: TGCAGTGCTAGACCGTCGACAGGGGGCAGGACTGAAGCTTTCTTT
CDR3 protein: CSARPSTGGRTEAFF

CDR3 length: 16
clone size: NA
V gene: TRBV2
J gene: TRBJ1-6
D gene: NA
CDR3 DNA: TGTGCCAGCTCGCGAGGTGGTAAGGGGGTGAGTTCACCCCTCCACTTT
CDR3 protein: CASSRGGKGVSSPLHF

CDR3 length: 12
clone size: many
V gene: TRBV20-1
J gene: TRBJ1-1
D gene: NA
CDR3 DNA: TGCAGTGCGGAAGGCGGGGCCACTGAAGCTTTCTTT
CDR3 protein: CSAEGGATEAFF

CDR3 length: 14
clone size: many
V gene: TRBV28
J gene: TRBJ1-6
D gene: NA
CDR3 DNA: TGTGCCAGCAGTCCGTTCGATGACCATTCACCCCTCCACTTT
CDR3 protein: CASSPFDDHSPLHF